The present TCR beta chain was sequenced within a study of blood T cell repertoires in COVID-19. Turning to the study itself: Collection of acute and convalescent COVID-19 samples took place in the United States, Italy and Spain.

In the original processing: Scientists estimated how many nucleated cells there were by amplifying reference gene primers. Only in-frame clones appear in the TCRdb table, and some are missing; sequencing was by immunoSEQ multiplex PCR. For V, J and clone size, that table is used; D and trimming come from the DNA. This sample has 150,000 to 200,000 clones, with roughly 88% found just once. The CDR3 length is 13 residues. The V and J ends lost 4 bases and 6 bases respectively, with 10 bases between them. From germline, CDR1 is MNHEY and CDR2 SVGAGI. The TCR originated in a woman in her sixties who had recovered from COVID-19. The sequenced sample was PBMCs or T cells enriched from blood (not recorded which). The chain is built from TRBV6-5 and TRBJ1-5; D ambiguous. CDR3 in amino acids: CASSSYVFQPQHF. CDR3 sequence (DNA): TGTGCCAGCAGTTCCTACGTTTTTCAGCCCCAGCATTTT.